Shown below are 20 T cell receptor beta chains from a single sample sequenced in a study of T cell changes during pregnancy in multiple sclerosis. Sequencing used immunoSEQ multiplex PCR; TCRdb keeps in-frame clones, though not all of them. The table lists about 83,000 clones, about 89% of them singletons. The specimen was PBMCs, collected in the first trimester of pregnancy. These receptor sequences come from a female donor in good health, serving as a control in a pregnancy study. Some clones in this sample may be carry-over from other donors' samples.

The gene calls are TRBV29-1 and TRBJ2-1; D might be TRBD1 (6 bases). Trimming stripped 2 bases from V and 5 bases from J, with 10 bases between. Germline loops: CDR1 SQVTM, CDR2 ANQGSEA. The CDR3 consists of 13 residues. The CDR3 region is CSVENRVNNEQFF. The CDR3 DNA is TGCAGCGTTGAAAACAGGGTCAACAATGAGCAGTTCTTC.

The chain combines TRBV14 with TRBJ2-2; D is perhaps TRBD1 (5 bases). The length of the CDR3 is 17 residues. Trimming removed 1 base at V and 0 bases at J, with 12 bases between. Per germline, CDR1 SGHDN and CDR2 FVKESK. CDR3 nucleotide sequence: TGTGCCAGCAGCCAAGTCTTTTGGGGCACGAACACCGGGGAGCTGTTTTTT. Translated, it gives CASSQVFWGTNTGELFF.

The chain is built from TRBV6-5 and TRBJ1-2, with a weak D call TRBD1 (6 bases). Germline CDR1 and CDR2: MNHEY and SVGAGI. V lost 6 bases to trimming and J lost 4 bases, with 15 bases between them. The CDR3 spans 14 residues. CDR3 nucleotides: TGTGCCAGCAGCCCCACAGGGAATAGCTATGGCTACACCTTC. Translated, it gives CASSPTGNSYGYTF.

The chain is built from TRBV28 and TRBJ1-2, with 7 bases aligning to TRBD1. Germline CDR1 is MDHEN and CDR2 is SYDVKM. V was clipped by 4 bases and J by 8 bases; unmatched bases: 4. This CDR3 region has 12 residues. The CDR3 loop reads CASSSDRVGYTF. CDR3 nucleotide sequence: TGTGCCAGCAGTTCCGACAGGGTCGGCTACACCTTC.

V gene TRBV4-1 combines with J gene TRBJ2-3; a possible D gene is TRBD2 (6 bases). CDR3 length equals 18 residues. V was shortened by 1 base and J by 1 base, with 18 bases between the two germline ends. CDR1 and CDR2 from the germline V gene are MGHRA and YSYEKL. CDR3 in amino acids: CASSQVRDWPPGTDTQYF. DNA of the CDR3: TGCGCCAGCAGCCAAGTTAGGGACTGGCCCCCGGGCACAGATACGCAGTATTTT.

This chain joins TRBV5-1 and TRBJ2-7; perhaps TRBD2 as D (6 bases). Trimming left V 0 bases short and J 0 bases short, with 13 bases between. Germline-derived CDR1 and CDR2 are SGHRS and YFSETQ. The CDR3 is 16 amino acids. DNA of the CDR3: TGCGCCAGCAGCTTGGAAGGTAGCGGACCCTCCTACGAGCAGTACTTC. Protein: CASSLEGSGPSYEQYF.

The CDR3 here is CASSMVRAEAFF. The CDR3, as DNA: TGTGCCAGCAGCATGGTGCGAGCTGAAGCTTTCTTT. The rearrangement joins TRBV7-2 to TRBJ1-1; D gene uncertain. V lost 5 bases and J 6 bases, leaving 10 bases between the germline ends. Germline V CDR1 and CDR2: SGHTA, FQGNSA. The CDR3 totals 12 residues.

The V call is TRBV6-4, the J call TRBJ2-2, with 9 bases identical to TRBD2. CDR1 and CDR2 (germline): MRHNA, SNTAGT. V trimming: 4 bases; J trimming: 3 bases; junction bases outside the gene matches: 0. The CDR3 consists of 14 residues. The CDR3 is CASSASGDTGELFF. The CDR3 nucleotides read TGTGCCAGCAGTGCTAGCGGGGACACCGGGGAGCTGTTTTTT.

The V call is TRBV6-6, the J call TRBJ2-7; D remains ambiguous. The CDR3 runs to 12 residues. The germline V gene encodes CDR1 MNHNY and CDR2 SVGAGI (reference sequence). Deletions cut 3 bases from V and 6 bases from J, with 9 bases between. The CDR3 reads CASSYKRAEQYF. The CDR3 nucleotides read TGTGCCAGCAGTTATAAAAGAGCCGAGCAGTACTTC.

This chain joins TRBV15 and TRBJ2-5, with a possible D match to TRBD2 (6 bases). The CDR3 is made up of 18 amino acids. Trimming took off 0 bases at V and 2 bases at J, with 19 bases between the two ends. Germline V gene lookup returns CDR1 LNHNV and CDR2 YYDKDF (reference sequence). As DNA, the CDR3 is TGTGCCACCAGCAGAGATCGCGGGAACAGGCCGCGGCAAGAGACCCAGTACTTC. Its protein product is CATSRDRGNRPRQETQYF. The full variable domain, with the rest looked up from reference TRBV15 and TRBJ2-5, is DAMVIQNPRYQVTQFGKPVTLSCSQTLNHNVMYWYQQKSSQAPKLLFHYYDKDFNNEADTPDNFQSRRPNTSFCFLDIRSPGLGDTAMYLCATSRDRGNRPRQETQYFGPGTRLLVL.

This chain uses TRBV2 with TRBJ1-1; 7 nucleotides agree with TRBD1. This CDR3 has 16 amino acids. CDR1 is SNHLY, CDR2 FYNNEI, per germline. The J segment lost 6 bases and the V segment lost 5 bases, leaving 15 bases of the junction unmatched. The chain's CDR3 is CASSRDVRDSVAEAFF. The CDR3 nucleotides read TGTGCCAGCAGTAGAGACGTCCGGGACAGCGTCGCTGAAGCTTTCTTT.

V gene TRBV28 combines with J gene TRBJ2-1; D is undetermined. Germline lookup yields CDR1 MDHEN and CDR2 SYDVKM. V shed 1 base and J shed 0 bases, with 16 bases lying between them. The CDR3 has 18 amino acids. The CDR3 sequence: CASSLYTRRRSSYNEQFF. As DNA, the CDR3 is TGTGCCAGCAGTTTATATACTCGTCGCAGGTCCTCCTACAATGAGCAGTTCTTC.

The CDR3 DNA reads as TGCAGCGTTGAAGATGTAACAGTGGTGCAGTTCTTC. This codes for CSVEDVTVVQFF. The gene calls are TRBV29-1 and TRBJ2-1; D is uncertain. The CDR3 sequence is 12 residues long. Germline CDR1 SQVTM, CDR2 ANQGSEA. The V end lost 0 bases, the J end lost 12 bases, and 12 bases lay between the germline ends.

The chain uses TRBV18 and TRBJ2-3; weak D call: TRBD1 (6 bases). The V and J ends lost 4 bases and 6 bases respectively, with 17 bases between them. CDR3 size: 15 residues. Germline V CDR1 and CDR2: KGHSH, LQKENI. As DNA, the CDR3 is TGTGCCAGCTCACTACGACAGGTTCCAACTGATACGCAGTATTTT. It specifies CASSLRQVPTDTQYF.

The V gene is TRBV9, the J gene TRBJ2-2; D is possibly TRBD1 (5 bases). Per the germline V gene, CDR1 is SGDLS and CDR2 is YYNGEE. V gave up 6 bases and J gave up 3 bases, with 15 bases separating them. The CDR3 extends over 15 amino acids. The CDR3: CASTVGRVYTGELFF. As DNA, the CDR3 is TGTGCCAGCACCGTCGGCAGGGTATACACCGGGGAGCTGTTTTTT.

This sequence joins TRBV13 and TRBJ1-6, with D perhaps matching TRBD1 (5 bases). Germline loops: CDR1 PRHDT, CDR2 FYEKMQ (reference sequence). The CDR3 runs 16 residues. The V and J ends lost 5 bases and 0 bases respectively, with 11 bases between them. The chain's CDR3 is CASSARQSSYNSPLHF. Here the CDR3 DNA reads TGTGCCAGCAGCGCGCGACAGAGCTCCTATAATTCACCCCTCCACTTT.

The rearrangement links TRBV5-1 to TRBJ2-5; 7 bases agree with TRBD2. This CDR3 contains 17 residues. CDR1 and CDR2 from the germline V gene are SGHRS and YFSETQ. J gave up 1 base and V 0 bases, and 9 bases lay outside the gene matches. DNA of the CDR3: TGCGCCAGCAGCTTGGAGGTGGGCGGGGGACTCCAAGAGACCCAGTACTTC. Encoded protein: CASSLEVGGGLQETQYF. Variable domain in full (rest from reference TRBV5-1 and TRBJ2-5): KAGVTQTPRYLIKTRGQQVTLSCSPISGHRSVSWYQQTPGQGLQFLFEYFSETQRNKGNFPGRFSGRQFSNSRSEMNVSTLELGDSALYLCASSLEVGGGLQETQYFGPGTRLLVL.

This chain connects TRBV5-8 to TRBJ2-6; TRBD1 is a possible D gene (5 bases). Per the germline V gene, CDR1 is SGHTS and CDR2 is YDEGEE. V was clipped by 4 bases and J by 3 bases, with 17 bases between them. The CDR3 runs to 17 residues. DNA for the CDR3: TGTGCCAGCAGCCAGATAGGCAACAGGCTTGGGGCCAACGTCCTGACTTTC. Protein: CASSQIGNRLGANVLTF.

This clone was found once. The CDR3 spells CASSYGTPNEQFF. CDR3 bases: TGTGCCAGCAGTTACGGGACACCCAATGAGCAGTTCTTC. This chain connects TRBV28 to TRBJ2-1; maybe TRBD1 (6 bases). Per the germline V gene, CDR1 is MDHEN and CDR2 is SYDVKM. V lost 4 bases to trimming and J lost 6 bases, with 10 bases between them. This CDR3 has 13 amino acids.

V is TRBV5-1 and J is TRBJ1-6; weak D call: TRBD1 (6 bases). CDR3 length: 15 residues. The germline V and J ends were trimmed by 0 bases and 7 bases, with 11 bases remaining between them. From germline, CDR1 is SGHRS and CDR2 YFSETQ. The CDR3, as DNA: TGCGCCAGCAGCTTGGTCCCAGGGGAAAATTCACCCCTCCACTTT. Translating it yields CASSLVPGENSPLHF. Complete variable domain (other parts from reference TRBV5-1 and TRBJ1-6): KAGVTQTPRYLIKTRGQQVTLSCSPISGHRSVSWYQQTPGQGLQFLFEYFSETQRNKGNFPGRFSGRQFSNSRSEMNVSTLELGDSALYLCASSLVPGENSPLHFGNGTRLTVT.